Each of the 5 T cell receptor beta chains below was sequenced from the same sample in a study of vaccination and CD4 T cells after COVID-19. The treatment here: approximately 11-day PBMC culture with coronavirus spike peptide pools or control peptides (ViraFEST assay). Gathering of the CD4+ T cells, from the unexposed donor, took place before the COVID-19 pandemic (2011-2018). Their antigen targets remain unknown. Sequenced with the Oncomine TCR Beta short-read assay was DNA taken from cultured CD4+ T cells. MiXCR was run by TCRdb on the PCR reads, yielding one entry per CDR3 protein. Here the sample spans about 5,500 distinct CDR3 sequences, approximately 40% being singletons. Material for sequencing was CD4+ T cells from blood, cultured in vitro. All receptors come from a human donor in good health.

The V gene is TRBV18, the J gene TRBJ1-5; 7 nucleotides align to TRBD1. The germline gives CDR1 KGHSH, CDR2 LQKENI. The CDR3 sequence is 15 residues long. Unmatched junction bases numbered 5, after V lost 4 bases and J lost 2 bases. For the CDR3, the DNA is TGTGCCAGCTCACTCGGGGGACAGCGCAATCAGCCCCAGCATTTT. It encodes CASSLGGQRNQPQHF.

The chain employs TRBV5-4 and TRBJ2-4; the D gene is possibly TRBD1 (5 bases). CDR1 and CDR2 from the germline V gene are SGHNT and YYREEE (reference sequence). The CDR3 contains 14 residues. Trimming removed 2 bases at V and 3 bases at J, with 9 bases between. The CDR3: CASSFQGNKNIQYF. The CDR3 bases are TGTGCCAGCAGCTTCCAGGGCAACAAAAACATTCAGTACTTC.

The chain recombines TRBV20-1 with TRBJ1-3; no firm D call. The CDR3 is 12 amino acids. Germline V gene sequence: CDR1 DFQATT, CDR2 SNEGSKA (reference sequence). Trimming shortened V by 3 bases and J by 0 bases, and 3 bases separated the two germline ends. The CDR3 spells CSASLSGNTIYF. In DNA, the CDR3 is TGCAGTGCTAGCCTCTCTGGAAACACCATATATTTT.

This chain links TRBV20-1 with TRBJ1-2; D possibly corresponds to TRBD1 (6 bases). V was cut by 3 bases and J by 6 bases, with 14 bases left in between. CDR3 length: 13 residues. Germline V CDR1 and CDR2: DFQATT, SNEGSKA (reference sequence). The CDR3 loop is CSAREGGRNGYTF. In nucleotides, the CDR3 is TGCAGTGCTAGGGAGGGGGGGCGGAATGGCTACACCTTC.

The rearrangement uses TRBV2 and TRBJ1-5; D is unresolved. Trimming stripped 4 bases from V and 2 bases from J, with 6 bases between. Germline CDR1 and CDR2: SNHLY and FYNNEI. The CDR3 totals 13 residues. CDR3 region: CASSGMGNQPQHF. In nucleotides, the CDR3 is TGTGCCAGCAGTGGGATGGGCAATCAGCCCCAGCATTTT.